These 11 T cell receptor beta chains share one sample of origin, sequenced in a study of blood T cell repertoires in COVID-19. Sequencing used immunoSEQ multiplex PCR; TCRdb keeps in-frame clones, though not all of them. The sample has about 62,000 clones; 92% are singletons. Specimen: peripheral blood. Every receptor here comes from a human donor in a cohort sampled during active COVID-19.

This clone has just one count. The chain joins TRBV28 to TRBJ1-3; D is unresolved. V lost 10 bases, J lost 3 bases, and 16 bases lay in between. Per the germline V gene, CDR1 is MDHEN and CDR2 is SYDVKM. CDR3 length equals 14 residues. The CDR3: CATAAVNFGNTIYF. As DNA, the CDR3 is TGTGCCACCGCGGCTGTAAATTTTGGAAACACCATATATTTT.

This rearrangement joins TRBV6-1 to TRBJ2-1; weak D call: TRBD2 (6 bases). The V end was cut by 2 bases, the J end by 2 bases, with 10 bases between. Looked up from germline, CDR1 is MNHNS and CDR2 is SASEGT. The CDR3 contains 15 residues. The CDR3 sequence is CASSEIAVTYNEQFF. Here the CDR3 DNA reads TGTGCCAGCAGTGAAATAGCGGTCACCTACAATGAGCAGTTCTTC.

V is TRBV9 and J is TRBJ2-7, with TRBD1 as a possible D gene (5 bases). This CDR3 has 14 amino acids. CDR1 SGDLS and CDR2 YYNGEE come from the germline V gene. V was clipped by 3 bases and J by 2 bases, with 12 bases between them. CDR3 sequence reads: CASSADSSPYEQYF. CDR3 bases: TGTGCCAGCAGCGCCGACAGTAGTCCCTACGAGCAGTACTTC.

The chain employs TRBV5-1 and TRBJ2-7, with TRBD2 identical over 8 bases. Per germline, CDR1 SGHRS and CDR2 YFSETQ. V shed 1 base, J shed 3 bases, and the junction held 9 bases outside the gene matches. This CDR3 is 16 amino acids long. The CDR3 protein is CASSLSTGGPIYEQYF. Written as DNA, the CDR3 is TGCGCCAGCAGCTTGTCGACGGGGGGGCCGATCTACGAGCAGTACTTC.

This chain's CDR3 is CASSPGTSGSPDTQYF. CDR3 nucleotides: TGCGCCAGCAGCCCCGGGACTAGCGGGAGCCCAGATACGCAGTATTTT. The V and J genes are TRBV5-1 and TRBJ2-3; 14 positions match TRBD2. The ends lost 4 bases at V and 4 bases at J; junction bases unmatched: 5. Germline V CDR1 and CDR2: SGHRS, YFSETQ. The CDR3 covers 16 residues.

CDR3 amino acids: CATKDFLGTGELFF. CDR3 in DNA: TGTGCCACCAAGGACTTCCTTGGGACCGGGGAGCTGTTTTTT. This chain links TRBV6-5 with TRBJ2-2, with TRBD2 as a possible D gene (5 bases). Germline CDR1 MNHEY, CDR2 SVGAGI. Trimming cost V 10 bases and J 5 bases, with 17 bases left between them. This CDR3 has 14 amino acids.

CDR3 in amino acids: CASSLQGPGNQPQHF. The CDR3 DNA sequence: TGTGCCAGCAGCCTTCAGGGCCCGGGCAATCAGCCCCAGCATTTT. The chain combines TRBV2 with TRBJ1-5; D is possibly TRBD1 (5 bases). This CDR3 contains 15 residues. V shed 6 bases and J shed 2 bases, with 14 bases lying between them. Germline V gives CDR1 SNHLY, CDR2 FYNNEI.

The V and J genes are TRBV9 and TRBJ1-1; 8 bases are shared with TRBD1. The CDR3 has 16 amino acids. Germline assignment: CDR1 SGDLS and CDR2 YYNGEE. Trimming removed 3 bases from V and 2 bases from J; junction bases left unmatched: 9. The DNA for the CDR3 is TGTGCCAGCAGCGCAATACCGGGACAGGTAAACACTGAAGCTTTCTTT. This gives the protein CASSAIPGQVNTEAFF.

This rearrangement joins TRBV6-5 to TRBJ1-1, with D hard to call. The germline V gene has CDR1 MNHEY and CDR2 SVGAGI. This CDR3 is built from 13 residues. The V end was cut by 2 bases, the J end by 1 base, with 5 bases between. The CDR3 bases are TGTGCCAGCAGTTACAAGCCGAACACTGAAGCTTTCTTT. This encodes CASSYKPNTEAFF.

This chain uses TRBV28 with TRBJ2-1, with TRBD2 identical over 7 bases. Germline loops: CDR1 MDHEN, CDR2 SYDVKM. With V trimmed by 5 bases and J by 8 bases, 6 bases remained unmatched. The CDR3 sequence is 13 residues long. For the CDR3, the DNA is TGTGCCAGCAGTGACCCGGGAGGCGATGAGCAGTTCTTC. Its translation is CASSDPGGDEQFF.

The chain uses TRBV12-5 and TRBJ2-7; perhaps TRBD2 as D (5 bases). The CDR3 is 13 residues long. Germline V gene sequence: CDR1 LGHNT, CDR2 FRNRAP. V was pared by 5 bases and J by 6 bases, with 14 bases between. CDR3 loop: CASGDGLHREQYF. CDR3 bases: TGTGCTAGTGGTGACGGACTGCATCGCGAGCAGTACTTC.